A selection of T cell receptor beta chains follows, all from one sample in a study of blood T cell repertoires in COVID-19. Using immunoSEQ multiplex PCR, the repertoire was profiled, and TCRdb retains in-frame clones only, with some absent. The sample holds approximately 50,000 clones, less than 85% seen once. Sequences were obtained from peripheral blood. The receptors were sampled from a man between 70 and 80 years old with active COVID-19. Each CDR3 is given with its conserved first and last residue. D genes are given only for firm matches. Clone size is not always given. Where it is, it says once, few, many or a class for expanded clones.

NA,TRBJ2-7,TRBD1,TRBV7-9,CASSSDPGTVVYEQYF,TGTGCCAGCAGCTCCGACCCCGGGACAGTAGTCTACGAGCAGTACTTC
NA,TRBJ2-3,TRBD2,TRBV3-1/TRBV3-2,CASSRNPAGLAGADTQYF,TGTGCCAGCAGTCGAAACCCCGCGGGACTAGCGGGAGCAGATACGCAGTATTTT
NA,TRBJ1-6,NA,TRBV25-1,CASSVGSEGIGSPLHF,TGTGCCAGCAGTGTTGGCAGTGAGGGTATTGGTTCACCCCTCCACTTT
NA,TRBJ2-5,NA,TRBV18,CASSVRETQYF,TGTGCCAGCTCCGTCCGGGAGACCCAGTACTTC
NA,TRBJ1-1,NA,TRBV29-1,CSVSRGNTEAFF,TGCAGCGTTTCCAGGGGGAACACTGAAGCTTTCTTT
NA,TRBJ2-3,TRBD2,TRBV24-1,CATSEASGRGTDTQYF,TGTGCCACCAGTGAAGCTAGCGGAAGGGGCACAGATACGCAGTATTTT
NA,TRBJ1-3,NA,TRBV27,CASSLSGGGNTIYF,TGTGCCAGCAGTTTATCAGGGGGTGGAAACACCATATATTTT
NA,TRBJ1-6,TRBD1,TRBV27,CASSLRGQGYNSPLHF,TGTGCCAGCAGTCTAAGGGGACAGGGCTATAATTCACCCCTCCACTTT
once,TRBJ2-7,NA,TRBV2,CASSEGYRAYEQYF,TGTGCCAGCAGTGAAGGATACAGGGCCTACGAGCAGTACTTC
NA,TRBJ1-2,TRBD1,TRBV25-1,CASSQRQGQGGYTF,TGTGCCAGCAGTCAGAGACAGGGGCAGGGGGGCTACACCTTC
NA,TRBJ2-7,NA,TRBV20-1,CSASTGSGEQYF,TGCAGTGCTAGTACGGGGAGCGGCGAGCAGTACTTC
NA,TRBJ2-2,TRBD2,TRBV6-1,CASSGNSGSYTGELFF,TGTGCCAGCAGTGGGAATAGCGGGAGTTATACCGGGGAGCTGTTTTTT
NA,TRBJ2-3,NA,TRBV28,CASRPRPGTRDRDTQYF,TGTGCCAGCAGACCACGCCCGGGGACTCGCGATCGAGATACGCAGTATTTT
NA,TRBJ1-1,NA,TRBV3-1/TRBV3-2,CASSQGLVDSTEAFF,TGTGCCAGCAGCCAAGGGTTAGTGGACAGCACTGAAGCTTTCTTT
NA,TRBJ2-7,TRBD2,TRBV30,CAWRKAGTSAYEQYF,TGTGCCTGGAGAAAAGCCGGGACTAGCGCCTACGAGCAGTACTTC
NA,TRBJ2-3,TRBD1,TRBV28,CASFTLTGTGTSDTQYF,TGTGCCAGTTTCACACTAACCGGGACAGGGACTTCAGATACGCAGTATTTT
NA,TRBJ2-7,NA,TRBV18,CASSPLGGEEQYF,TGTGCCAGCTCACCGCTCGGGGGTGAAGAGCAGTACTTC
NA,TRBJ2-7,NA,TRBV30,CAWCRRGPLCYEQYF,TGTGCCTGGTGTCGGAGGGGTCCGTTATGCTACGAGCAGTACTTC
once,TRBJ2-2,TRBD1,TRBV7-2,CASSLTGAGELFF,TGTGCCAGCAGCTTAACAGGGGCCGGGGAGCTGTTTTTT
NA,TRBJ2-5,NA,TRBV5-5,CASSQRQETQYF,TGTGCCAGCAGCCAGCGGCAAGAGACCCAGTACTTC
NA,TRBJ2-7,NA,TRBV19,CASSTPKGNPFYEQYF,TGTGCCAGTAGTACCCCCAAGGGGAACCCCTTTTACGAGCAGTACTTC
NA,TRBJ2-7,NA,TRBV18,CASSLGRESYEQYF,TGTGCCAGCTCCCTCGGACGGGAGTCCTACGAGCAGTACTTC
once,TRBJ2-1,NA,TRBV9,CASTNRGSSYNEQFF,TGTGCCAGCACCAACCGGGGGAGCTCCTACAATGAGCAGTTCTTC
NA,TRBJ1-3,TRBD1,TRBV5-1,CASSTAGTGGSQGNTIYF,TGCGCCAGCAGCACCGCCGGGACAGGGGGTTCTCAGGGAAACACCATATATTTT
once,TRBJ2-5,TRBD2,TRBV5-8,CASSLGSGAQETQYF,TGTGCCAGCAGCTTGGGTAGCGGGGCCCAAGAGACCCAGTACTTC
NA,TRBJ2-1,NA,TRBV29-1,CSGDRAFGRAAEQFF,TGCAGCGGCGACAGGGCATTCGGGAGGGCCGCTGAGCAGTTCTTC
NA,TRBJ2-1,NA,TRBV5-1,CASSSGLPDYNEQFF,TGCGCCAGCAGCAGCGGCCTACCGGACTACAATGAGCAGTTCTTC
NA,TRBJ1-1,NA,TRBV5-1,CASSDFLLNTEAFF,TGCGCCAGCAGCGATTTCCTATTGAACACTGAAGCTTTCTTT
NA,TRBJ2-1,TRBD2,TRBV5-1,CASTGGAAGTYNEQFF,TGCGCCAGCACCGGGGGGGCCGCCGGAACCTACAATGAGCAGTTCTTC
NA,TRBJ2-1,NA,TRBV29-1,CSVGPGISYNEQFF,TGCAGCGTTGGTCCAGGGATTTCCTACAATGAGCAGTTCTTC
NA,TRBJ2-3,TRBD1,TRBV5-4,CASSSGGRGPDTQYF,TGTGCCAGCAGCTCAGGGGGAAGGGGGCCAGATACGCAGTATTTT
NA,TRBJ1-1,NA,TRBV7-9,CASSPDGGHTEAFF,TGTGCCAGCAGCCCAGACGGGGGGCACACTGAAGCTTTCTTT
NA,TRBJ2-5,NA,TRBV4-1,CASSQEVWGEETQYF,TGCGCCAGCAGCCAAGAAGTTTGGGGGGAAGAGACCCAGTACTTC
NA,TRBJ2-1,NA,TRBV25-1,CASSENRADEQFF,TGTGCCAGCAGTGAAAACAGGGCCGATGAGCAGTTCTTC
NA,TRBJ1-2,NA,TRBV4-1,CASSQDLARDYTF,TGCGCCAGCAGCCAAGATCTAGCCCGCGACTACACCTTC
NA,TRBJ2-3,NA,TRBV13,CASSLSRLKSTDTQYF,TGTGCCAGCAGCTTATCCAGGCTGAAAAGCACAGATACGCAGTATTTT
NA,TRBJ2-7,NA,TRBV18,CASSRVGAPQDEQYF,TGTGCCAGCTCACGGGTTGGGGCACCGCAGGACGAGCAGTACTTC
NA,TRBJ2-1,TRBD2,TRBV18,CASSPGSGSENEQFF,TGTGCCAGCTCACCGGGGAGCGGGAGTGAGAATGAGCAGTTCTTC
NA,TRBJ1-2,NA,TRBV6-6,CASSYSPGSNYGYTF,TGTGCCAGCAGTTACTCTCCAGGGTCGAACTATGGCTACACCTTC
NA,TRBJ1-2,NA,TRBV7-2,CASSLGYNYGYTF,TGTGCCAGCAGCTTAGGCTATAACTATGGCTACACCTTC
NA,TRBJ2-3,TRBD1,TRBV5-4,CASSFRRDSNTDTQYF,TGTGCCAGCAGCTTTCGTCGGGACAGCAACACAGATACGCAGTATTTT
NA,TRBJ2-1,TRBD1,TRBV28,CASSLQHRGRDEQFF,TGTGCCAGCAGTTTACAACACAGGGGGCGCGATGAGCAGTTCTTC
NA,TRBJ2-7,TRBD2,TRBV19,CASSISGRFNEQYF,TGTGCCAGTAGTATAAGCGGGAGATTCAACGAGCAGTACTTC
NA,TRBJ1-6,TRBD1,TRBV7-2,CASSSDRILASPLHF,TGTGCCAGCAGCTCGGACAGGATCTTGGCGTCACCCCTCCACTTT
NA,TRBJ2-3,NA,TRBV12-5,CASGSSGLSTDTQYF,TGTGCTAGTGGTTCCTCGGGACTCTCGACTGATACGCAGTATTTT